The rows below give T cell receptor beta chains drawn from one sample of a study of CD8 T cells in Susac syndrome. From the immunoSEQ multiplex PCR reads, TCRdb called clonotypes with MiXCR, one entry per CDR3 protein. The sample lists roughly 130,000 distinct CDR3 sequences, roughly 94% seen once, with around 0.12% in the top ten. The sample consisted of CD4+ T cells from PBMCs. The source of these receptors is a human donor with multiple sclerosis. Both conserved end residues are part of each CDR3. The order of the fields is CDR3 length, clone size, J gene, D gene, V gene, CDR3 DNA, CDR3 protein. D genes are given only for firm matches. Only some rows state a clone size, as once, few, many or a class for expanded clones.

CDR3 length: 13
clone size: .
J gene: TRBJ1-2
D gene: .
V gene: TRBV6-1
CDR3 DNA: TGTGCCTCCGCGGGGCAGCCAACCTATGGCTACACCTTC
CDR3 protein: CASAGQPTYGYTF

CDR3 length: 15
clone size: .
J gene: TRBJ2-1
D gene: .
V gene: TRBV3-1
CDR3 DNA: TGTGCCAGCAGCCGGCCCTCTGAGGCCCGCAATGAGCAGTTCTTC
CDR3 protein: CASSRPSEARNEQFF

CDR3 length: 11
clone size: .
J gene: TRBJ2-3
D gene: .
V gene: TRBV12-3/TRBV12-4
CDR3 DNA: TGTGCCAGCAGATCACAGTATACGCAGTATTTT
CDR3 protein: CASRSQYTQYF

CDR3 length: 16
clone size: .
J gene: TRBJ1-1
D gene: .
V gene: TRBV5-1
CDR3 DNA: TGCGCCAGCAGCTTGGCCGGGCTCGGCCTGAACACTGAAGCTTTCTTT
CDR3 protein: CASSLAGLGLNTEAFF

CDR3 length: 13
clone size: .
J gene: TRBJ2-4
D gene: .
V gene: TRBV28
CDR3 DNA: TGTGCCAGCATGGGGCAGGTGGAAAACATTCAGTACTTC
CDR3 protein: CASMGQVENIQYF

CDR3 length: 17
clone size: .
J gene: TRBJ2-1
D gene: .
V gene: TRBV18
CDR3 DNA: TGTGCCAGCTCACCGACCGAGAGGGGATTCTCCTACAATGAGCAGTTCTTC
CDR3 protein: CASSPTERGFSYNEQFF

CDR3 length: 14
clone size: once
J gene: TRBJ1-1
D gene: .
V gene: TRBV5-6
CDR3 DNA: TGTGCCAGCAGCTTTGGACAGTTGAACACTGAAGCTTTCTTT
CDR3 protein: CASSFGQLNTEAFF

CDR3 length: 13
clone size: .
J gene: TRBJ1-1
D gene: .
V gene: TRBV18
CDR3 DNA: TGTGCCAGCTCGCCCGAGTCAGTCCTTGAAGCTTTCTTT
CDR3 protein: CASSPESVLEAFF

CDR3 length: 14
clone size: .
J gene: TRBJ1-1
D gene: .
V gene: TRBV28
CDR3 DNA: TGTGCCAGCAGTTTATCTGTTCGGAACACTGAAGCTTTCTTT
CDR3 protein: CASSLSVRNTEAFF

CDR3 length: 11
clone size: .
J gene: TRBJ2-3
D gene: .
V gene: TRBV30
CDR3 DNA: TGTGCCTGGAGTGTAGAAGATACGCAGTATTTT
CDR3 protein: CAWSVEDTQYF

CDR3 length: 14
clone size: .
J gene: TRBJ2-5
D gene: .
V gene: TRBV20-1
CDR3 DNA: TGCAGTGCTGAGTTGGACTCGTACCAAGAGACCCAGTACTTC
CDR3 protein: CSAELDSYQETQYF

CDR3 length: 14
clone size: .
J gene: TRBJ1-6
D gene: TRBD1
V gene: TRBV18
CDR3 DNA: TGTGCCAGCTCACCTAACAGGGGGAATTCACCCCTCCACTTT
CDR3 protein: CASSPNRGNSPLHF

CDR3 length: 15
clone size: .
J gene: TRBJ2-1
D gene: .
V gene: TRBV25-1
CDR3 DNA: TGTGCCAGCAGTGAACCAGCGCTGGGGTACAATGAGCAGTTCTTC
CDR3 protein: CASSEPALGYNEQFF

CDR3 length: 17
clone size: once
J gene: TRBJ2-4
D gene: .
V gene: TRBV27
CDR3 DNA: TGTGCCAGCAGTTTATCGGCGCAGCCCTTAGCCAAAAACATTCAGTACTTC
CDR3 protein: CASSLSAQPLAKNIQYF

CDR3 length: 16
clone size: .
J gene: TRBJ1-4
D gene: TRBD1
V gene: TRBV6-1
CDR3 DNA: TGTGCCAGCAGTCGTATCTTGACAGGGGGCGGTGAAAAACTGTTTTTT
CDR3 protein: CASSRILTGGGEKLFF

CDR3 length: 16
clone size: once
J gene: TRBJ1-2
D gene: TRBD1
V gene: TRBV7-2
CDR3 DNA: TGTGCCAGCAGCTTAGCGACAGGGGGAACTAACTATGGCTACACCTTC
CDR3 protein: CASSLATGGTNYGYTF

CDR3 length: 14
clone size: .
J gene: TRBJ2-2
D gene: .
V gene: TRBV7-2
CDR3 DNA: TGTGCCAGCAGGGAACGACTAGACTTCGGGGAGCTGTTTTTT
CDR3 protein: CASRERLDFGELFF

CDR3 length: 13
clone size: .
J gene: TRBJ2-5
D gene: TRBD1
V gene: TRBV25-1
CDR3 DNA: TGTGCCAGCACAAGACAGGGGGCCGAGACCCAGTACTTC
CDR3 protein: CASTRQGAETQYF

CDR3 length: 12
clone size: .
J gene: TRBJ2-5
D gene: .
V gene: TRBV10-2
CDR3 DNA: TGCGCCAGCGCCCGTCCGCAAGAGACCCAGTACTTC
CDR3 protein: CASARPQETQYF

CDR3 length: 14
clone size: .
J gene: TRBJ1-3
D gene: TRBD1
V gene: TRBV30
CDR3 DNA: TGTGCCTGGAGTGTGGCAGGGGGCAGAAACACCATATATTTT
CDR3 protein: CAWSVAGGRNTIYF

CDR3 length: 12
clone size: once
J gene: TRBJ2-7
D gene: .
V gene: TRBV30
CDR3 DNA: TGTGCCTGGAGTGTACAATCCTACGAGCAGTACTTC
CDR3 protein: CAWSVQSYEQYF

CDR3 length: 16
clone size: .
J gene: TRBJ2-2
D gene: TRBD1
V gene: TRBV3-1
CDR3 DNA: TGTGCCAGCAGCGGAAGACAGGGGGCTGGCACCGGGGAGCTGTTTTTT
CDR3 protein: CASSGRQGAGTGELFF

CDR3 length: 12
clone size: .
J gene: TRBJ2-3
D gene: .
V gene: TRBV19
CDR3 DNA: TGTGCCAGTAGCCTTCATAGAGATACGCAGTATTTT
CDR3 protein: CASSLHRDTQYF

CDR3 length: 14
clone size: .
J gene: TRBJ2-3
D gene: .
V gene: TRBV5-1
CDR3 DNA: TGCGCCAGCAGCCACTTACAGGGCGAGAATACGCAGTATTTT
CDR3 protein: CASSHLQGENTQYF